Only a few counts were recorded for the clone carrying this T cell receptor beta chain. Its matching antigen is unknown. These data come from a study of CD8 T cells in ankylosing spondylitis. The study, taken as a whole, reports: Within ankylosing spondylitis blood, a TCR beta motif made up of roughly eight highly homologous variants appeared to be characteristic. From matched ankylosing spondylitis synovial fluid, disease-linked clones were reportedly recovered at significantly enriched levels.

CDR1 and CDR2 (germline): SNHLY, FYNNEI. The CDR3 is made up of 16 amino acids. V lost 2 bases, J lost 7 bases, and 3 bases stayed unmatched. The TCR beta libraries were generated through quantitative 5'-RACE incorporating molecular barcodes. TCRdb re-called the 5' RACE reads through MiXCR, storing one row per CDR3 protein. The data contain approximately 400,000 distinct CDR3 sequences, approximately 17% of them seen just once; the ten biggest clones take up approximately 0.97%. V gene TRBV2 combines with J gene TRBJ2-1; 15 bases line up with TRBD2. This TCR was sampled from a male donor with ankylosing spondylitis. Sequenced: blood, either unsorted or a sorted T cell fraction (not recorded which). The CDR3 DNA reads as TGTGCCAGCAGTGAACAAGGACTAGCGGGGGGGAATGAGCAGTTCTTC. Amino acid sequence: CASSEQGLAGGNEQFF.